The clone carrying this T cell receptor beta chain turned up a few times. Antigen: not known. The V end lost 7 bases, the J end lost 3 bases, and 3 bases lay between the germline ends. Germline V gene data show CDR1 as WNHNN and CDR2 as SYGVQD (reference sequence). The CDR3 sequence is 10 residues long. These data are taken from a study of cytomegalovirus exposure and HLA in healthy donors. Study-wide results and caveats: Apart from CMV serostatus, no immune exposure information was available.

Both 60 Vbeta primers and 13 Jbeta primers went into the PCR. The repertoire was sequenced with immunoSEQ multiplex PCR; TCRdb's copy has only in-frame clones and lacks some. This sample has 100,000 to 150,000 clones; roughly 85% occur once, and the top ten carry around 20%. Sequenced: PBMCs. This sequence originates from a man between 18 and 35 years old in good health and CMV-seropositive. The J gene is TRBJ1-1, the V gene TRBV10-1; D remains unclear. CDR3 residues: CASTDTEAFF. Written as DNA, the CDR3 is TGCGCCAGCACGGACACTGAAGCTTTCTTT.